This T cell receptor (beta chain) was captured by sequencing in a study of OX40 agonist ivuxolimab in advanced cancers. Across the whole study: Participants could have had prior anti-PD-1, anti-PD-L1 or anti-CTLA-4 therapy, and 40% had some.

The method was immunoSEQ multiplex PCR; TCRdb's version includes in-frame clones alone and lacks a portion of them. The sample comprises around 80,000 clones, approximately 84% of which are singletons, and under 8% rests with the top ten. V gave up 0 bases and J gave up 7 bases, with 10 bases separating them. This CDR3 has 13 amino acids. The germline V gene encodes CDR1 SGDLS and CDR2 YYNGEE. This clone came up a few times. The chain employs TRBV9 and TRBJ1-1; D may be TRBD1 (5 bases). This TCR came from an adult with an advanced solid tumor such as melanoma, head and neck, liver or kidney cancer. Sequenced material: CD4+ or CD8+ T cells sorted from blood, taken in a trial of the OX40 agonist ivuxolimab. CDR3 DNA sequence: TGTGCCAGCAGCGTAGTGGGCAGGGATGAAGCTTTCTTT. As protein: CASSVVGRDEAFF. The full variable domain, in which reference TRBV9 and TRBJ1-1 provide the parts outside the CDR3, is DSGVTQTPKHLITATGQRVTLRCSPRSGDLSVYWYQQSLDQGLQFLIQYYNGEERAKGNILERFSAQQFPDLHSELNLSSLELGDSALYFCASSVVGRDEAFFGQGTRLTVV.